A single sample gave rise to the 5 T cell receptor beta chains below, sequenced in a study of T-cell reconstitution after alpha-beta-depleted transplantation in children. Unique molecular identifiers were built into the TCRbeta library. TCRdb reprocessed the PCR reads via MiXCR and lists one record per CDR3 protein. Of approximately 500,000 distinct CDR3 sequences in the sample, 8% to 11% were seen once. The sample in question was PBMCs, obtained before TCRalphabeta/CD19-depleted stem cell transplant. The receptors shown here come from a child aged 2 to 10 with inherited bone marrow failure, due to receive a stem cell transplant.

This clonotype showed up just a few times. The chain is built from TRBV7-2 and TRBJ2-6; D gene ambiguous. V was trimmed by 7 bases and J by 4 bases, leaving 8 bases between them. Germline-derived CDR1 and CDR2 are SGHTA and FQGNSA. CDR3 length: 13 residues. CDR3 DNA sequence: TGTGCCAGCACCCCATCCGGGGCCAACGTCCTGACTTTC. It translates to CASTPSGANVLTF. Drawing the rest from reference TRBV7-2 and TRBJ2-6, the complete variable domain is GAGVSQSPSNKVTEKGKDVELRCDPISGHTALYWYRQSLGQGLEFLIYFQGNSAPDKSGLPSDRFSAERTGGSVSTLTIQRTQQEDSAVYLCASTPSGANVLTFGAGSRLTVL.

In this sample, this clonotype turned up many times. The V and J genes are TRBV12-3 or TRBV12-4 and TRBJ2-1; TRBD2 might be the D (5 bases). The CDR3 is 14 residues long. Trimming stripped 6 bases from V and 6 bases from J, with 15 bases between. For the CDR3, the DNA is TGTGCCAGCAGGTTCACGGGATCCATCAATGAGCAGTTCTTC. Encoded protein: CASRFTGSINEQFF.

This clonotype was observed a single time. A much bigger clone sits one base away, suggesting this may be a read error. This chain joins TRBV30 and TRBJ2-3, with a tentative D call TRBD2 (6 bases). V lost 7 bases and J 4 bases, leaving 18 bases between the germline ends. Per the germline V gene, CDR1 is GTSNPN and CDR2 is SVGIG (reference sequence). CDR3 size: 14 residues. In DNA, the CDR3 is TGTGCCTCTAGGGACTTCCACGCCCCAGATACGCAGTATTTT. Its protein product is CASRDFHAPDTQYF.

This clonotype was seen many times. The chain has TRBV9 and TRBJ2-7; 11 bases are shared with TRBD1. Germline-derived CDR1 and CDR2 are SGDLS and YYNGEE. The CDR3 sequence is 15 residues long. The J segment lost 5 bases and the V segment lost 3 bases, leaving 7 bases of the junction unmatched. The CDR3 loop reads CASSAGQGARDEQYF. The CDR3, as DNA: TGTGCCAGCAGCGCCGGACAGGGGGCGAGGGACGAGCAGTACTTC.

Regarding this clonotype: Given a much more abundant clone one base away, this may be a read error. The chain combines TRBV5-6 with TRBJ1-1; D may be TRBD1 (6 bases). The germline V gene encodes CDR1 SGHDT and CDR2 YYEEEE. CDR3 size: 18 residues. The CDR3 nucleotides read TGTGCCAGCAGCCTTGTTTACCCGACAGGTAACCCGAACACTGACGCTTTCTTT. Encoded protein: CASSLVYPTGNPNTDAFF.